These T cell receptor beta chains were read from a single sample in a study of early T cells in non-severe SARS-CoV-2 infection. TCRdb ran MiXCR on the 5' RACE reads and lists one entry per CDR3 protein. Among around 50,000 distinct CDR3 sequences, 6.2% were seen once, and the ten largest hold approximately 4.1%. The sample consisted of whole blood. The receptors were sampled from an adult who was a healthcare worker with PCR-confirmed SARS-CoV-2 infection or an uninfected control (not recorded which). CDR3s include the opening cysteine and the closing phenylalanine or tryptophan. Fields, in order: D gene, clone size, J gene, V gene, CDR3 protein, CDR3 DNA. D genes are given only for firm matches. Clone size is given for some rows only: seen once, a few or many times, or a class if the clone is expanded.

NA | NA | TRBJ2-5 | TRBV5-1 | CASSVRQHQETQYF | TGCGCCAGCAGCGTGAGACAACACCAAGAGACCCAGTACTTC
NA | many | TRBJ1-1 | TRBV12-3/TRBV12-4 | CASSLPGTGKAFF | TGTGCCAGCAGTTTGCCAGGGACTGGTAAAGCTTTCTTT
TRBD1 | many | TRBJ1-1 | TRBV6-5 | CASSQEGGRPLNTEAFF | TGTGCCAGCAGTCAGGAAGGGGGCCGACCGCTGAACACTGAAGCTTTCTTT
NA | many | TRBJ2-7 | TRBV20-1 | CSARGPNPVQYF | TGCAGTGCTAGAGGGCCAAATCCGGTGCAGTACTTC
NA | many | TRBJ1-1 | TRBV20-1 | CSARDLGQRMEAFF | TGCAGTGCTAGAGATTTAGGCCAGCGAATGGAAGCTTTCTTT
NA | many | TRBJ2-1 | TRBV11-2 | CASSPGQPTYNEQFF | TGTGCCAGCAGTCCAGGACAGCCAACCTACAATGAGCAGTTCTTC
NA | NA | TRBJ2-3 | TRBV11-2 | CASSSWDLTDTQYF | TGTGCCAGCAGCTCGTGGGACCTCACAGATACGCAGTATTTT
TRBD1 | NA | TRBJ2-7 | TRBV12-3/TRBV12-4 | CASSQTGQPDEQYF | TGTGCCAGCAGCCAAACGGGACAGCCGGACGAGCAGTACTTC
NA | NA | TRBJ2-2 | TRBV6-2/TRBV6-3 | CASSRTSGTGELFF | TGTGCCAGCAGCCGTACGTCGGGCACCGGGGAGCTGTTTTTT
NA | many | TRBJ2-3 | TRBV24-1 | CATSERVTDTQYF | TGTGCCACCAGTGAACGGGTTACAGATACGCAGTATTTT